Below are 17 T cell receptor beta chains sequenced from a single sample in a study of T-cell memory formation after mild COVID-19. TCRdb used MiXCR to reprocess the 5' RACE reads, holding one entry per CDR3 protein. Of about 360,000 distinct CDR3 sequences listed, approximately 15% were seen once; the top ten hold about 22%. Sequences were obtained from PBMCs or a T cell subset sorted from them (not recorded which). All receptors derive from a man aged 18-30 years who had mild COVID-19 (a few samples of this study predate the infection). Cell type and time point are not known.

Ten or more counts support this clonotype. An end of the junction differs from the germline gene, which may be a read error. The chain employs TRBV5-1 and TRBJ2-7; D is possibly TRBD2 (5 bases). This CDR3 is 14 amino acids long. CDR1 and CDR2 from the germline V gene are SGHRS and YFSETQ. Written as DNA, the CDR3 is TGTGCCAGCAGCTTAGGCGGGTCCTCCTACGAGCAGTACTTC. As protein: CASSLGGSSYEQYF.

There are a few counts of this clonotype. The junction shows a germline mismatch at one end, possibly a read error. The gene calls are TRBV11-2 and TRBJ2-1; the match to TRBD2 covers 8 bases. CDR1 is SGHAT and CDR2 is FQNNGV in the germline V gene. The CDR3 totals 15 residues. The CDR3 nucleotides read TGTGCCAGCCGCTTCGGGGGGGGGCCGGACAATGAGCAGTTCTTC. Translated, it gives CASRFGGGPDNEQFF.

The chain has TRBV5-5 and TRBJ2-2; D gene unclear. The CDR3 is 13 residues long. In germline, CDR1 is SGHKS, CDR2 YYEKEE (reference sequence). V gave up 0 bases and J gave up 5 bases, with 5 bases separating them. This chain's CDR3 is CASSLEWTGELFF. The CDR3 bases are TGTGCCAGCAGCTTGGAGTGGACCGGGGAGCTGTTTTTT.

This clonotype was recorded a few times. This chain's CDR3 is CASSPRLAGRNYEQYF. The DNA of the CDR3 is TGTGCCAGCAGCCCTAGACTAGCGGGACGAAACTACGAGCAGTACTTC. This chain links TRBV7-2 with TRBJ2-7; 11 bases are shared with TRBD2. Looked up from germline, CDR1 is SGHTA and CDR2 is FQGNSA. J lost 3 bases, V lost 5 bases, and 9 bases had no gene match. The CDR3 sequence is 16 residues long. The full variable domain, rest sourced from reference TRBV7-2 and TRBJ2-7, is GAGVSQSPSNKVTEKGKDVELRCDPISGHTALYWYRQSLGQGLEFLIYFQGNSAPDKSGLPSDRFSAERTGGSVSTLTIQRTQQEDSAVYLCASSPRLAGRNYEQYFGPGTRLTVT.

This clonotype occurred many times. V gene TRBV4-3 combines with J gene TRBJ2-3, with TRBD2 as a possible D gene (6 bases). Between the trimmed V and J ends, which lost 2 bases and 9 bases, there was a span of 21 bases. From germline, CDR1 is LGHNA and CDR2 YSLEER. The CDR3 is 16 residues long. The CDR3 spells CASSQQVGGTRGTQYF. CDR3 DNA sequence: TGCGCCAGCAGCCAACAAGTGGGAGGTACCCGCGGAACGCAGTATTTT.

CDR3 DNA: TGCGCCAGCAGCCAAACAAGGGCATTTTCTGGAAACACCATATATTTT. Residues: CASSQTRAFSGNTIYF. J is TRBJ1-3 and V is TRBV4-3, with D hard to call. CDR3 length equals 16 residues. Trimming removed 2 bases at V and 1 base at J, with 12 bases between. The germline V gene has CDR1 LGHNA and CDR2 YSLEER.

Only a few counts were recorded for this clonotype. This chain links TRBV12-3 or TRBV12-4 with TRBJ1-1, with D hard to call. The CDR3 has 14 residues. V lost 3 bases, J lost 1 base, and 9 bases lay in between. Here the CDR3 reads CASSFPQTNTEAFF. The CDR3 bases are TGTGCCAGCAGTTTCCCGCAAACGAACACTGAAGCTTTCTTT.

The table lists this clonotype with many counts. The genes are TRBV11-2 and TRBJ2-3; 8 bases fit TRBD2. Losses at the gene ends were 5 bases for V and 2 bases for J; bases not matched to a gene: 9. The CDR3 has 16 residues. Germline assignment: CDR1 SGHAT and CDR2 FQNNGV. The chain's CDR3 is CASSPLAGPSTDTQYF. As DNA, the CDR3 is TGTGCCAGCAGCCCTTTAGCGGGGCCCTCCACAGATACGCAGTATTTT.

Regarding this clonotype: A much larger clone lies a single base off, so this may be a read error. This chain uses TRBV20-1 with TRBJ2-1, with TRBD2 matching 7 bases. This CDR3 comprises 11 residues. The germline CDR1 and CDR2 sequences are DFQATT and SNEGSKA (reference sequence). Germline trimming cut 3 bases from V and 12 bases from J; bases unmatched to any gene: 5. For the CDR3, the DNA is TGCAGTGCTAGTAATATAGCGGGGCAGTTCTTC. It is translated as CSASNIAGQFF.

This chain links TRBV20-1 with TRBJ1-6; D is undetermined. The V gene's germline CDR1 is DFQATT and CDR2 SNEGSKA (reference sequence). V gave up 3 bases and J gave up 4 bases, with 13 bases separating them. The CDR3 loop spans 15 amino acids. The CDR3 loop is CSASPDGRYNSPLHF. The DNA for the CDR3 is TGCAGTGCTAGCCCGGACGGCCGATATAATTCACCCCTCCACTTT.

The chain employs TRBV7-8 and TRBJ1-5, with D possibly TRBD1 on 6 matching bases. Trimming took 1 base from V and 1 from J, leaving 11 bases between them. The CDR3 is 16 amino acids. Germline loops: CDR1 SGHVS, CDR2 FQNEAQ. CDR3 bases: TGTGCCAGCAGCTTAGATCACAGGGAGAGCAATCAGCCCCAGCATTTT. Amino acids: CASSLDHRESNQPQHF.

The rearrangement uses TRBV6-5 and TRBJ2-1; no clear D gene. The CDR3 has 13 amino acids. Trimming shortened V by 4 bases and J by 4 bases, and 8 bases separated the two germline ends. CDR1 and CDR2 from the germline V gene are MNHEY and SVGAGI. The CDR3 reads CASSSRIYNEQFF. CDR3 sequence (DNA): TGTGCCAGCAGTTCTCGTATTTACAATGAGCAGTTCTTC.

This clonotype has just a few counts. This rearrangement joins TRBV21-1 to TRBJ1-1. TRBV21-1 has pseudogene status. CDR3 size: 15 residues. CDR3: CASSKEGGFFTEAFF. CDR3 nucleotides: TGTGCCAGCAGCAAAGAGGGTGGATTCTTCACTGAAGCTTTCTTT.

The chain uses TRBV2 and TRBJ2-1, with 10 bases lining up with TRBD2. Per the germline V gene, CDR1 is SNHLY and CDR2 is FYNNEI. The V and J ends lost 8 bases and 1 base, in that order; junction bases with no gene match: 20. This CDR3 spans 20 amino acids. This CDR3 is CASSTESGGELSSSYNEQFF. The CDR3 coding sequence is TGTGCCAGCTCGACCGAAAGCGGGGGGGAATTATCTAGTTCCTACAATGAGCAGTTCTTC.

The chain carries TRBV7-7 and TRBJ1-5; the match to TRBD1 covers 7 bases. J was trimmed by 0 bases and V by 4 bases; bases with no gene match: 18. CDR1 is SSHAT and CDR2 is FNYEAQ in the germline V gene (reference sequence). The CDR3 has 20 amino acids. The CDR3 bases are TGTGCCAGCAGCTCCCCCCCGGGACAGAAGGCTCCGACTAGCAATCAGCCCCAGCATTTT. It yields the protein CASSSPPGQKAPTSNQPQHF.

This clonotype was seen more than once but under ten times. This chain uses TRBV9 with TRBJ1-2; D might be TRBD1 (5 bases). This CDR3 has 16 residues. From germline, CDR1 is SGDLS and CDR2 YYNGEE. V was trimmed by 4 bases and J by 5 bases, leaving 21 bases between them. CDR3 sequence: CASSQEAGTYAYGYTF. CDR3 nucleotide sequence: TGTGCCAGCAGCCAGGAGGCAGGGACCTACGCTTATGGCTACACCTTC. The entire variable domain, with the rest obtained from reference TRBV9 and TRBJ1-2, is as follows: DSGVTQTPKHLITATGQRVTLRCSPRSGDLSVYWYQQSLDQGLQFLIQYYNGEERAKGNILERFSAQQFPDLHSELNLSSLELGDSALYFCASSQEAGTYAYGYTFGSGTRLTVV.

The chain joins TRBV6-1 to TRBJ1-5, with D tentatively TRBD1 (6 bases). The germline V gene has CDR1 MNHNS and CDR2 SASEGT. The CDR3 is 14 residues long. V lost 3 bases to trimming and J lost 5 bases, with 11 bases between them. The CDR3 protein is CASSDTGIHQPQHF. The CDR3 nucleotides read TGTGCCAGCAGTGACACAGGGATCCATCAGCCCCAGCATTTT.